This T cell receptor (beta chain) was captured by sequencing in a study of blood T cell repertoires in COVID-19. The germline V gene has CDR1 MNHEY and CDR2 SMNVEV (reference sequence). V was clipped by 3 bases and J by 11 bases; unmatched bases: 6. The CDR3 length is 13 residues. Authors' data handling: Reference gene primer amplification in the assay estimated nucleated cell counts. Profiling relied on immunoSEQ multiplex PCR, and the TCRdb table lists in-frame clones only, not all of them. From that table come the V and J calls and clone size; the DNA was used to work out D and trimming. The table includes 150,000 to 200,000 clones, more than 75% detected once.

Sequences were obtained from peripheral blood. This receptor was identified in a woman in her late teens or twenties who had recovered from COVID-19. The chain recombines TRBV27 with TRBJ1-1, with 10 bases identical to TRBD1. The CDR3: CASSFDRGRGAFF. The CDR3 DNA is TGTGCCAGCAGTTTCGACAGGGGGCGCGGTGCTTTCTTT.